This T cell receptor beta chain is from a study of blood T cell repertoires in COVID-19. V was trimmed by 3 bases and J by 14 bases, leaving 13 bases between them. The CDR3 spans 11 residues. Here immunoSEQ multiplex PCR was the method, and the copy in TCRdb shows in-frame clones only, minus some. Of around 150,000 clones in the sample, 75% to 85% were seen once. The gene calls are TRBV12-3 or TRBV12-4 and TRBJ1-1; D gene uncertain. This sequence was found in a woman aged 60-70 years who had recovered from COVID-19. Sequencing was done on a sample of PBMCs or T cells enriched from blood (not recorded which). This chain's CDR3 is CASSFGQRMFF. The CDR3 coding sequence is TGTGCCAGCAGTTTTGGGCAGCGGATGTTCTTT.